This T cell receptor (beta chain) was profiled in a study of control samples from healthy donors and cancer patients. Assay used: immunoSEQ multiplex PCR; TCRdb lists only in-frame clones, some missing. Its table records about 200,000 clones. This CDR3 region has 16 residues. Losses at the gene ends were 0 bases for V and 4 bases for J; bases not matched to a gene: 3. The germline V gene has CDR1 SGHRS and CDR2 YFSETQ. This TCR was sampled from a woman under 40 in good health. The gene calls are TRBV5-1 and TRBJ2-2, with 10 bases lining up with TRBD1. Sequencing was done on a sample of blood. In DNA, the CDR3 is TGCGCCAGCAGCTTGGGACAGGGGGCGCTCACCGGGGAGCTGTTTTTT. This codes for CASSLGQGALTGELFF.